This entry lists 17 T cell receptor beta chains sequenced from one sample in a study of PD-1 blockade in classical Hodgkin lymphoma (TCRdb year 2020). In light of the paper, this sample's time point label describes: cycle 1 day 1 (C1D1), immediately before nivolumab initiation. All trial patients had relapsed after autologous stem cell transplantation, with cohorts A, B and C differing in prior brentuximab vedotin exposure. Library preparation used the immunoSEQ multiplex PCR assay. TCRdb re-hosts the immuneACCESS table, in-frame sequences only. Its copies lack some clones; in the studies checked, an unresolved V gene accounts for under half of them, and the cause for the rest is not known. This sample holds around 65,000 clones; 75% to 90% were observed only once. In total, the top ten clones hold 15% of the sample. This specimen consisted of peripheral blood mononuclear cells (PBMCs), obtained at baseline. These receptors all come from a human donor with classical Hodgkin lymphoma.

This rearrangement joins TRBV27 to TRBJ1-1, with 10 bases fitting TRBD1. This CDR3 has 14 residues. CDR1 and CDR2 (germline): MNHEY, SMNVEV (reference sequence). V was pared by 3 bases and J by 6 bases, with 4 bases of the junction left unmatched. The CDR3 loop reads CASSLGQGFPEAFF. CDR3 in DNA: TGTGCCAGCAGTTTGGGACAGGGGTTTCCTGAAGCTTTCTTT.

The chain has TRBV9 and TRBJ2-3; D call uncertain. This CDR3 region has 13 residues. Trimming took off 0 bases at V and 5 bases at J, with 7 bases between the two ends. From germline, CDR1 is SGDLS and CDR2 YYNGEE. The CDR3 coding sequence is TGTGCCAGCAGCGTAGTGGGGTTAGATACGCAGTATTTT. This gives the protein CASSVVGLDTQYF.

This chain joins TRBV5-1 and TRBJ2-3; TRBD2 is a possible D gene (6 bases). CDR3 length equals 17 residues. Looked up from germline, CDR1 is SGHRS and CDR2 is YFSETQ. The germline V and J ends were trimmed by 0 bases and 3 bases, with 17 bases remaining between them. For the CDR3, the DNA is TGCGCCAGCAGCTTGGAAGTCCTAGCGAGATTTACAGATACGCAGTATTTT. Its protein is CASSLEVLARFTDTQYF.

This sequence joins TRBV30 and TRBJ2-5; 7 bases fit TRBD1. The end of the DNA fits TRBJ2-7 better, so the J call may be wrong. Looked up from germline, CDR1 is GTSNPN and CDR2 is SVGIG (reference sequence). The CDR3 sequence is 12 residues long. CDR3 nucleotides: TGTGCCTGGAGAGAGACAGGGTACGAGCAGTACTTC. Protein product: CAWRETGYEQYF.

The table lists this clone with a count of one. The J gene is TRBJ2-7, the V gene TRBV27; 8 positions agree with TRBD2. The CDR3 consists of 12 residues. Germline CDR1 MNHEY, CDR2 SMNVEV (reference sequence). V shed 5 bases and J 5 bases; nucleotides not matched to a gene: 2. CDR3 in amino acids: CASSNSGDEQYF. In DNA, the CDR3 is TGTGCCAGCAGTAATAGCGGGGACGAGCAGTACTTC.

This chain uses TRBV19 with TRBJ2-3; tentative D call: TRBD1 (6 bases). Germline CDR1 reads LNHDA; CDR2 reads SQIVND (reference sequence). The CDR3 length is 14 residues. V dropped 6 bases and J dropped 2 bases, with 12 bases sitting between them. Here the CDR3 reads CASRRDIYTDTQYF. DNA of the CDR3: TGTGCCAGTAGACGGGACATTTACACAGATACGCAGTATTTT.

The V call is TRBV28, the J call TRBJ1-2; possibly TRBD1 for D (6 bases). CDR3 length equals 14 residues. Germline CDR1 MDHEN, CDR2 SYDVKM. The V and J ends lost 3 bases and 4 bases respectively, with 12 bases between them. The CDR3 sequence: CASSFGQMSYGYTF. In DNA, the CDR3 is TGTGCCAGCAGTTTTGGACAGATGAGCTATGGCTACACCTTC.

J is TRBJ1-2 and V is TRBV4-1; D remains unclear. In germline, CDR1 is MGHRA, CDR2 YSYEKL. The CDR3 extends over 13 amino acids. Trimming took off 1 base at V and 8 bases at J, with 11 bases between the two ends. CDR3 nucleotides: TGCGCCAGCAGCCAAGTAAAATGGGGAGGCTACACCTTC. Its translation: CASSQVKWGGYTF.

This chain connects TRBV18 to TRBJ1-1; D is uncertain. V shed 2 bases and J shed 2 bases, with 9 bases lying between them. Germline V gene data show CDR1 as KGHSH and CDR2 as LQKENI. The CDR3 sequence is 14 residues long. The CDR3 loop is CASSPMPFNTEAFF. The DNA of the CDR3 is TGTGCCAGCTCACCAATGCCATTTAACACTGAAGCTTTCTTT.

V usage is TRBV9 and J usage is TRBJ2-3; TRBD2 agrees at 9 bases. Germline values: CDR1 SGDLS, CDR2 YYNGEE. With 3 bases clipped from V and 6 bases from J, the junction kept 8 bases outside the gene matches. The CDR3 is 15 residues long. CDR3 protein: CASSESGGPGDTQYF. Here the CDR3 DNA reads TGTGCCAGCAGCGAGAGCGGGGGGCCGGGGGATACGCAGTATTTT.

This clone was counted a few times. The gene calls are TRBV4-1 and TRBJ1-1; D not resolved. Deletions cut 8 bases from V and 1 base from J, with 14 bases between. Germline assignment: CDR1 MGHRA and CDR2 YSYEKL. CDR3 length: 14 residues. CDR3 in amino acids: CASAPRTGNTEAFF. The CDR3 DNA is TGCGCCAGCGCCCCGAGGACGGGGAACACTGAAGCTTTCTTT.

This clone was detected only a few times. This rearrangement joins TRBV6-5 to TRBJ1-2; D is perhaps TRBD1 (6 bases). The CDR3 runs 14 residues. V was trimmed by 0 bases and J by 8 bases, leaving 13 bases between them. Germline loops: CDR1 MNHEY, CDR2 SVGAGI. The CDR3 DNA sequence: TGTGCCAGCAGTTACTCAGAACAGGGTGGCGGCTACACCTTC. Translated: CASSYSEQGGGYTF.

The chain links TRBV10-3 to TRBJ2-5, with 8 bases aligning to TRBD2. Losses at the gene ends were 10 bases for V and 3 bases for J; bases not matched to a gene: 4. The CDR3 contains 12 residues. Germline V gene data show CDR1 as ENHRY and CDR2 as SYGVKD. The CDR3 sequence: CASGGLKETQYF. CDR3 DNA sequence: TGTGCCAGCGGGGGGCTAAAAGAGACCCAGTACTTC.

The chain is built from TRBV5-6 and TRBJ1-2, with D tentatively TRBD1 (5 bases). This CDR3 spans 13 amino acids. Germline CDR1 SGHDT, CDR2 YYEEEE. Deletions cut 4 bases from V and 4 bases from J, with 11 bases between. The CDR3 nucleotides read TGTGCCAGCAGCCTAACAGGATTCTATGGCTACACCTTC. Translating gives CASSLTGFYGYTF.

V gene TRBV9 combines with J gene TRBJ1-3, with D possibly matching TRBD1 (5 bases). Trimming removed 0 bases at V and 4 bases at J, with 11 bases between. The germline gives CDR1 SGDLS, CDR2 YYNGEE. The CDR3 runs 15 residues. CDR3 DNA: TGTGCCAGCAGCGTAGGGCAGGGACCAGGAAACACCATATATTTT. Protein sequence: CASSVGQGPGNTIYF.

J is TRBJ2-7 and V is TRBV10-3; D perhaps matches TRBD1 (5 bases). Germline V gene data show CDR1 as ENHRY and CDR2 as SYGVKD. The V end was cut by 3 bases, the J end by 5 bases, with 14 bases between. The length of the CDR3 is 14 residues. In DNA, the CDR3 is TGTGCCATCAGTGAAAGCAGGGATGGGAACGAGCAGTACTTC. Translated, it gives CAISESRDGNEQYF.

The V gene is TRBV6-5, the J gene TRBJ2-1, with 7 bases fitting TRBD1. The CDR3 runs 15 residues. Germline lookup yields CDR1 MNHEY and CDR2 SVGAGI. Germline trimming cut 0 bases from V and 3 bases from J; bases unmatched to any gene: 2. CDR3 amino acids: CASSYSTGIYNEQFF. CDR3 nucleotides: TGTGCCAGCAGTTACTCGACAGGGATCTACAATGAGCAGTTCTTC.